The sequence of this TCR beta chain was determined in a study of cytomegalovirus exposure and HLA in healthy donors. General observations from the study: Investigators reported 150 to 200 TCR beta chains as tied to cytomegalovirus.

The PCR employed 60 Vbeta primers together with 13 Jbeta primers. Data came from immunoSEQ multiplex PCR; TCRdb stores just in-frame clones and leaves some out. The data contain approximately 150,000 clones, 73% of them seen just once; the ten biggest clones take up 1.6%. Germline V gives CDR1 SGHDT, CDR2 YYEEEE. Between the trimmed V and J ends, which lost 0 bases and 8 bases, there was a span of 17 bases. CDR3 length: 15 residues. To note about this clone: Its antigen is not identified.

The sequence was collected from a woman aged 18-29 years in good health and CMV-seronegative. Sequenced material: PBMCs. The chain employs TRBV5-6 and TRBJ1-1; D unresolved. The CDR3 DNA sequence: TGTGCCAGCAGCTTGGGACGCACGGAAGCGGGCGAAGCTTTCTTT. Encoded protein: CASSLGRTEAGEAFF.